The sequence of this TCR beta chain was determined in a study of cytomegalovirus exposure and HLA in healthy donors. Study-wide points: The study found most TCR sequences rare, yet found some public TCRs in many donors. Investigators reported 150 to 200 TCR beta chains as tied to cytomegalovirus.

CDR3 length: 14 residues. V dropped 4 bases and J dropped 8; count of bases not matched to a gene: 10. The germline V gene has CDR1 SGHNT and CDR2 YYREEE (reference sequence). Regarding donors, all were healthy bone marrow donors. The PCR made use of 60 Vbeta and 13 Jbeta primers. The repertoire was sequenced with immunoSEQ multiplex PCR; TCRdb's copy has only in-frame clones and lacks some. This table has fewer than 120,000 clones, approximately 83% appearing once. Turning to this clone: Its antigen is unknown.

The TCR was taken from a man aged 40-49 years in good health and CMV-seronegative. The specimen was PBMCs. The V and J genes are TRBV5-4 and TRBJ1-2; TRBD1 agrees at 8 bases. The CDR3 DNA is TGTGCCAGCAGCGTTGACAGGGGCCGGGGGGGCTACACCTTC. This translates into CASSVDRGRGGYTF.